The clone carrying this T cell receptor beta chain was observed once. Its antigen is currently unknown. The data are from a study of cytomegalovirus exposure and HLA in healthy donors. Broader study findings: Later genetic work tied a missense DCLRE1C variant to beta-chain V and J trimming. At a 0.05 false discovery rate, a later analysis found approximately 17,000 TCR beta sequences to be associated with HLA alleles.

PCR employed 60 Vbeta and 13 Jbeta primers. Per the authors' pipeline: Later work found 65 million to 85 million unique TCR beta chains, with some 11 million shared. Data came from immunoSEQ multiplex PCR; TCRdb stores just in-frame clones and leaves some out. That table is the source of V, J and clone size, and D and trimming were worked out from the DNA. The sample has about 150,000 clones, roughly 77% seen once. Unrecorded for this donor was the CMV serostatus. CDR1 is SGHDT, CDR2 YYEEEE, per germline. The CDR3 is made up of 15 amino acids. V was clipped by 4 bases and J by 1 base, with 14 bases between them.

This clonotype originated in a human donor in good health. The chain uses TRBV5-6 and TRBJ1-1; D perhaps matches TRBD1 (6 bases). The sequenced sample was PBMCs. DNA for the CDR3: TGTGCCAGCAGCGAGGACGGGGGGCCGAACACTGAAGCTTTCTTT. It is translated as CASSEDGGPNTEAFF.